Sequencing of this T cell receptor beta chain was carried out in a study of CD8+ T cells in alopecia areata. General study results and limits: Normal scalp had lower clonality than lesional scalp, with alopecia totalis/universalis lesions showing this most strongly. Scalp sample data also include resident alphabeta T cells from normal skin.

The CDR3 is made up of 15 amino acids. Trimming took off 6 bases at V and 0 bases at J, with 12 bases between the two ends. Germline CDR1 MNHEY, CDR2 SMNVEV (reference sequence). This clone has a handful of counts. Its target is unknown. Researchers gathered lesional scalp punch biopsies and peripheral blood from patients with alopecia areata. Sequencing used cDNA as its template, made by extracting RNA and reverse transcribing it. Clones were read by immunoSEQ multiplex PCR, and TCRdb kept only the in-frame ones, dropping some. The sample lists 130,000 to 150,000 clones, 51% occurring once. This clonotype was obtained from a human donor with alopecia areata. The chain is built from TRBV27 and TRBJ2-1; D not resolved. Specimen: CD4+ T cells sorted from blood, collected at week 0. Here the CDR3 reads CASSPDASSYNEQFF. CDR3 coding DNA: TGTGCCAGCAGCCCGGACGCTAGCTCCTACAATGAGCAGTTCTTC.